This paragraph reports one T cell receptor beta chain. Its target is unknown. UMI-tagged TRB cDNA libraries were built via 5' RACE. TCRdb re-called the 5' RACE reads; one entry per CDR3 protein, DNA not given. In total, the table holds approximately 100,000 distinct CDR3 sequences. This sample is part of a study of CXCR3-negative and CXCR3-positive naive CD8 T cells. CDR1 is SEHNR, CDR2 FQNEAQ, per germline (reference sequence). This CDR3 is 16 amino acids long. Whole-study results and caveats: CXCR3-expressing naive cells carried TRB CDR3s more hydrophobic than those of CXCR3-negative naive cells.

V and J are TRBV7-9 and TRBJ2-7; TCRdb proposes TRBD1, but this gene call is untestable without DNA. The clonotype originates from a human donor in good health. Some clones in this sample may be carry-over from other donors' samples. The sample comprised naive CXCR3+ CD8+ T cells from blood. Regarding subset: CD45RO-CCR7+CD27+CD95- naive CD8+ T cells expressing CXCR3 (TNR3+). Here the CDR3 reads CASSPRDRWSSYEQYF.